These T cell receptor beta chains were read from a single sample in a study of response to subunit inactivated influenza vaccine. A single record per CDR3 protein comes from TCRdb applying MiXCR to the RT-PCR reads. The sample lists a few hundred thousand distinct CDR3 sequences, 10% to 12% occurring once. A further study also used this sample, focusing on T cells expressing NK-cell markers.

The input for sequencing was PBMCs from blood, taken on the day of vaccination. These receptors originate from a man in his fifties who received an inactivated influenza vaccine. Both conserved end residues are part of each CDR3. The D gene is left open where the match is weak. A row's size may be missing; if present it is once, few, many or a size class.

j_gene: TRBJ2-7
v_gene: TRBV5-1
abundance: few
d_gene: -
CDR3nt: TGCGCCAGCAGCTTGAGGTGGGGCGCGGATTACGAGCAGTACTTC
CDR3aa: CASSLRWGADYEQYF

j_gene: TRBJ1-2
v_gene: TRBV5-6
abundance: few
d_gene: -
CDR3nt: TGTGCCAGCAGCGCACGACAGCCCGGGGGCTATGGCTACACCTTC
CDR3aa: CASSARQPGGYGYTF

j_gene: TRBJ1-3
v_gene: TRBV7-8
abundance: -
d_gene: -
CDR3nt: TGTGCCAGCAGCTTAAAGCCTGTGGGAAACACCATATATTTT
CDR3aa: CASSLKPVGNTIYF

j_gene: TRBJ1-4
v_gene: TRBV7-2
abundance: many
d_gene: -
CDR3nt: TGTGCCAGCAGCTTAACCGGGATAGGGGAAAAACTGTTTTTT
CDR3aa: CASSLTGIGEKLFF

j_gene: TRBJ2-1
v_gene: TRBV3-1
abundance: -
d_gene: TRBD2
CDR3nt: TGTGCCAGCAGCCAAGATGCTAGCGGGCCTATAGGAAATGAGCAGTTCTTC
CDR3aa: CASSQDASGPIGNEQFF

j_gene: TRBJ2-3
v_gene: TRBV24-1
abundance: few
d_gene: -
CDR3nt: TGTGCCACCAGTGATCCCCAAGCCACAGATACGCAGTATTTT
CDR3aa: CATSDPQATDTQYF

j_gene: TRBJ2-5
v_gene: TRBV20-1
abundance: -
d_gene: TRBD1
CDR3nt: TGCAGTGCTAGGTACCGGGACAGCCAAGAGACCCAGTACTTC
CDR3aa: CSARYRDSQETQYF

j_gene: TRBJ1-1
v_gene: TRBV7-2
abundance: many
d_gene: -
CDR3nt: TGTGCCAGCAGTGGCGTAATCGGCACTGAAGCTTTCTTT
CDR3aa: CASSGVIGTEAFF

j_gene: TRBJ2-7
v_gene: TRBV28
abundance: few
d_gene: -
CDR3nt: TGTGCCAGCAGTTTCCCTAGCGTCTCCTACGAGCAGTACTTC
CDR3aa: CASSFPSVSYEQYF

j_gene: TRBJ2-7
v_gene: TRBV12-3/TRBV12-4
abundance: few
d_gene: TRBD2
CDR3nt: TGTGCCAGCAAACCCGGGACTAGCGGCATTTACGAGCAGTACTTC
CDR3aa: CASKPGTSGIYEQYF

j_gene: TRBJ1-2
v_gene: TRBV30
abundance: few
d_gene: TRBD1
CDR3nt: TGTGCCTGGAGCAGGGGGGTGTATGGCTACACCTTC
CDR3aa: CAWSRGVYGYTF

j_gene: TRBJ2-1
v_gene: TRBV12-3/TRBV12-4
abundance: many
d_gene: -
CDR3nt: TGTGCCAGCAGTTTAGCGACGATTGGCGGGATAGAGCAGTTCTTC
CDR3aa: CASSLATIGGIEQFF

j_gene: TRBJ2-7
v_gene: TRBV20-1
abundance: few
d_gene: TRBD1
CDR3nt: TGCAGTGCGGGACCCGGGACAGACTCCTACGAGCAGTACTTC
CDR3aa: CSAGPGTDSYEQYF

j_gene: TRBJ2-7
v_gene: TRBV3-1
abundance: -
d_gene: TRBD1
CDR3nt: TGTGCCAGCAGCCTTGGCATGTCCAGGGGGCGCCCCTACGAGCAGTACTTC
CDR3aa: CASSLGMSRGRPYEQYF

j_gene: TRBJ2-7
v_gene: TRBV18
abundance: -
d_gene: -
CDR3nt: TGTGCCAGCTCACCACCAGTTCGGGTTAGCTCCTACGAGCAGTACTTC
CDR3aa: CASSPPVRVSSYEQYF

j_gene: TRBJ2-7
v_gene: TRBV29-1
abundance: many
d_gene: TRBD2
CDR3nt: TGCAGCGTTGACCAGGGAGGGAGAGGCGAGCAGTACTTC
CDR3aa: CSVDQGGRGEQYF

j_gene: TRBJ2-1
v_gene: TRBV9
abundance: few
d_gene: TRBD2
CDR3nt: TGTGCCAGCAGCGCCGGACTAGCGGGAGGTTTTTACAATGAGCAGTTCTTC
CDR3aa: CASSAGLAGGFYNEQFF

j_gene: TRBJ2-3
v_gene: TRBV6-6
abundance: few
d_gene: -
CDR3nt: TGTGCCAGCAGTTACCAGGGACCAGATACGCAGTATTTT
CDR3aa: CASSYQGPDTQYF

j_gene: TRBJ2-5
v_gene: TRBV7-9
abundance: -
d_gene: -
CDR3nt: TGTGCCAGCAGCCGGGGAATAACGATACAAGAGACCCAGTACTTC
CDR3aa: CASSRGITIQETQYF

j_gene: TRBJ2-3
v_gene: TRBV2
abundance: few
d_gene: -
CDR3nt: TGTGCCAGCAGTCCACAGCCCGGCTACGGCTTGGGCACAGATACGCAGTATTTT
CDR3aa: CASSPQPGYGLGTDTQYF

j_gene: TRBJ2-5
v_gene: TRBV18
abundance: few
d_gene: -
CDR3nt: TGTGCCAGCTCACCAAACCCCACTAGCAGACAAGAGACCCAGTACTTC
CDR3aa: CASSPNPTSRQETQYF

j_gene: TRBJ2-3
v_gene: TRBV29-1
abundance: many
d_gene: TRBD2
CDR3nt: TGCAGCGTTGATGGTACTAGCGGGGCACACACAGATACGCAGTATTTT
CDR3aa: CSVDGTSGAHTDTQYF

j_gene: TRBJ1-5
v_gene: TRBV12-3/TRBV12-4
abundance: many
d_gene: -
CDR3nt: TGTGCCAGCAGTTTCGCAGGGGTAAATCAGCCCCAGCATTTT
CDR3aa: CASSFAGVNQPQHF

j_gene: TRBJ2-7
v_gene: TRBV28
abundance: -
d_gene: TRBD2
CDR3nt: TGTGCCAGCACCTCCAAAGCCAGCCGAGCGGGGAATTACGAGGAGTACTTC
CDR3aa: CASTSKASRAGNYEEYF

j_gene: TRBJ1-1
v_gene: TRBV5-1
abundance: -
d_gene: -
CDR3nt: TGCGCCAGCAGCCCGGGTGGGCTCCAGGGAACGAACACTGAAGCTTTCTTT
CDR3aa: CASSPGGLQGTNTEAFF

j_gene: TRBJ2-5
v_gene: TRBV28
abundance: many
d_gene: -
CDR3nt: TGTGCCAGCAGTTCCCATGGGGGACAAGAGACCCAGTACTTC
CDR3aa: CASSSHGGQETQYF

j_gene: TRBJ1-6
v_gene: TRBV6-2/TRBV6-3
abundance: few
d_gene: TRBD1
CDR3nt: TGTGCCAGCAGATACCGGGACAGGGAGAGTTCACCCCTCCACTTT
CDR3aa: CASRYRDRESSPLHF

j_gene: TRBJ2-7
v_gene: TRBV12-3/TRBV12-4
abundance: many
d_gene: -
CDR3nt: TGTGCCAGCAGTTTAGCTGGATCAACCTACGAGCAGTACTTC
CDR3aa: CASSLAGSTYEQYF

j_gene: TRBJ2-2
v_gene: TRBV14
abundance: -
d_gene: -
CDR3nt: TGTGCCAGCAGCCGCTTCCAGGGGCCCGGGGAGCTGTTTTTT
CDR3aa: CASSRFQGPGELFF

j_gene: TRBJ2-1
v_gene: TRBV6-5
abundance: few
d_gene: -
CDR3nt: TGTGCCAGCACAGGGGCCCGCAATGAGCAGTTCTTC
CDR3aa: CASTGARNEQFF

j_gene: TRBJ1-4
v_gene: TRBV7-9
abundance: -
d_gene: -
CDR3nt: TGTGCCAGCAGCTTAGCTCAGGCTAATGAAAAACTGTTTTTT
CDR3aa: CASSLAQANEKLFF

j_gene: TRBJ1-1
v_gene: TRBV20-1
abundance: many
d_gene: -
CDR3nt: TGCAGTGCTAGAGATCTAATGAACACTGAAGCTTTCTTT
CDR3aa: CSARDLMNTEAFF

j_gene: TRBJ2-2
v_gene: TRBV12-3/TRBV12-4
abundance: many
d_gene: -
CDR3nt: TGTGCCAGCAGTTTACAACAGGGGAACACCGGGGAGCTGTTTTTT
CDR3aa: CASSLQQGNTGELFF

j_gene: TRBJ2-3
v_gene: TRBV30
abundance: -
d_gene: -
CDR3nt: TGTGCAGCCGGGACCGACGCCGCAGATACGCAGTATTTT
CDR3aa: CAAGTDAADTQYF

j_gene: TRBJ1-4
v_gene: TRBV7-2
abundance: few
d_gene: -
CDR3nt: TGTGCCAGCAGCGCCCAAGGAGAAAAACTTTTTTTT
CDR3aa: CASSAQGEKLFF

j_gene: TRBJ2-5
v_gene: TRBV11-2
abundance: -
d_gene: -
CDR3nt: TGTGCCAGCAGCTTAGTAGGGGCGCCTGAGACCCAGTACTTC
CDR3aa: CASSLVGAPETQYF

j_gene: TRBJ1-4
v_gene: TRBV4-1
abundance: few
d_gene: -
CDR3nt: TGCGCCAGCAGCCCCACTGGTGGGGTCAGTGGTGAAAAACTGTTTTTT
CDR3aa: CASSPTGGVSGEKLFF